This TCR beta chain was recovered during a study of blood T cell repertoires in COVID-19. Across the whole study: Donors in the United States, Italy and Spain gave samples during acute or convalescent COVID-19. In each case, the material was cDNA or gDNA derived from T cells, B-cell-depleted T cells, or PBMCs.

This clone came up once. Original processing methods: Reference gene primer amplification gave nucleated cell count estimates. Here immunoSEQ multiplex PCR was the method, and the copy in TCRdb shows in-frame clones only, minus some. Clone size and the V and J calls come from that table; the DNA yielded D and trimming. The sample shows about 240,000 clones, roughly four fifths of them seen only once. CDR3 size: 17 residues. Trimming shortened V by 2 bases and J by 0 bases, and 16 bases separated the two germline ends. In germline, CDR1 is KGHSH, CDR2 LQKENI. The clonotype comes from a woman between 70 and 85 years old with acute or convalescent COVID-19. Sequencing input: peripheral blood. The gene calls are TRBV18 and TRBJ1-1, with D perhaps matching TRBD1 (5 bases). In DNA form, the CDR3 reads TGTGCCAGCTCACCAAAGAATAGAGGACATTTGAACACTGAAGCTTTCTTT. Amino acids: CASSPKNRGHLNTEAFF.